A selection of T cell receptor beta chains follows, all from one sample in a study of vaccination and CD4 T cells after COVID-19. These receptors' antigens are unknown. TCRdb reprocessed the PCR reads with MiXCR, giving one entry per CDR3 protein. Of 9,000 to 15,000 distinct CDR3 sequences listed, around half were seen once; the top ten hold roughly a fifth. The sequencing sample was made of CD4+ T cells from blood, cultured in vitro. These receptors all stem from a human donor who had recovered from COVID-19. The CDR3 runs from the conserved cysteine through the conserved F or W. Fields, in order: clone size, D gene, J gene, V gene, CDR3 protein, CDR3 DNA. A D gene is named only where the DNA matches it firmly. Size values are once, few and many counts, or a class for expanded clones, and some rows have none.

clone_size: NA
d_call: NA
j_call: TRBJ1-5
v_call: TRBV6-2/TRBV6-3
cdr3_aa: CASSYGLRESGQPQHF
cdr3_nt: TGTGCCAGCAGCTATGGGCTTAGGGAATCCGGTCAGCCCCAGCATTTT

clone_size: few
d_call: NA
j_call: TRBJ2-7
v_call: TRBV12-3/TRBV12-4
cdr3_aa: CASSLGWQSYEQYF
cdr3_nt: TGTGCCAGCAGTTTAGGTTGGCAGAGCTACGAGCAGTACTTC

clone_size: few
d_call: TRBD1
j_call: TRBJ1-2
v_call: TRBV20-1
cdr3_aa: CSARDGGQGNYGYTF
cdr3_nt: TGCAGTGCTAGAGACGGGGGACAGGGTAACTATGGCTACACCTTC

clone_size: NA
d_call: TRBD2
j_call: TRBJ2-1
v_call: TRBV6-2/TRBV6-3
cdr3_aa: CASRTVAGGPHNEQFF
cdr3_nt: TGTGCCAGCAGGACGGTAGCGGGAGGGCCTCACAATGAGCAGTTCTTC

clone_size: NA
d_call: NA
j_call: TRBJ2-7
v_call: TRBV5-1
cdr3_aa: CASSFGSTPSYEQYF
cdr3_nt: TGCGCCAGCAGCTTCGGCTCGACCCCCTCCTACGAGCAGTACTTC

clone_size: NA
d_call: TRBD1
j_call: TRBJ1-1
v_call: TRBV6-1
cdr3_aa: CASSKTGRNTEAFF
cdr3_nt: TGTGCCAGCAGTAAGACAGGGCGGAACACTGAAGCTTTCTTT

clone_size: NA
d_call: TRBD2
j_call: TRBJ2-2
v_call: TRBV6-9
cdr3_aa: CASRTSKTDRRSYIQRECAGELFF
cdr3_nt: TGTGCCAGCAGGACTTCAAAGACAGACAGGAGGTCCTACATTCAGCGGGAGTGCGCCGGGGAGCTGTTTTTT

clone_size: NA
d_call: NA
j_call: TRBJ2-1
v_call: TRBV14
cdr3_aa: CASSRGNEQFF
cdr3_nt: TGTGCCAGCAGCCGAGGGAATGAGCAGTTCTTC

clone_size: few
d_call: NA
j_call: TRBJ1-5
v_call: TRBV27
cdr3_aa: CASSPAGGFGQPQHF
cdr3_nt: TGTGCCAGCAGCCCCGCCGGGGGGTTTGGACAGCCCCAGCATTTT

clone_size: NA
d_call: TRBD1
j_call: TRBJ2-7
v_call: TRBV10-3
cdr3_aa: CAIKRAGQGYEQYF
cdr3_nt: TGTGCCATCAAGAGAGCTGGACAGGGCTACGAGCAGTACTTC

clone_size: NA
d_call: TRBD2
j_call: TRBJ2-5
v_call: TRBV5-1
cdr3_aa: CASSLGGAGVRETQYF
cdr3_nt: TGCGCCAGCAGCTTGGGGGGAGCGGGAGTACGAGAGACCCAGTACTTC

clone_size: NA
d_call: NA
j_call: TRBJ2-2
v_call: TRBV30
cdr3_aa: CAWSYWLDTGELFF
cdr3_nt: TGTGCCTGGAGCTATTGGCTAGACACCGGGGAGCTGTTTTTT

clone_size: NA
d_call: NA
j_call: TRBJ2-7
v_call: TRBV4-2
cdr3_aa: CASSQGRAGEQYF
cdr3_nt: TGTGCCAGCAGCCAAGGGAGGGCCGGAGAGCAGTACTTC

clone_size: NA
d_call: NA
j_call: TRBJ2-7
v_call: TRBV11-2
cdr3_aa: CASSLDLQGGSYEQYF
cdr3_nt: TGTGCCAGCAGCTTAGATTTGCAGGGGGGCTCCTACGAGCAGTACTTC

clone_size: NA
d_call: TRBD2
j_call: TRBJ2-1
v_call: TRBV4-3
cdr3_aa: CASSQVTSGRGSDEQFF
cdr3_nt: TGCGCCAGCAGCCAAGTGACTAGCGGGAGGGGGTCGGATGAGCAGTTCTTC

clone_size: few
d_call: NA
j_call: TRBJ1-1
v_call: TRBV14
cdr3_aa: CASSQYANTEAFF
cdr3_nt: TGTGCCAGCAGCCAATATGCGAACACTGAAGCTTTCTTT

clone_size: NA
d_call: NA
j_call: TRBJ2-4
v_call: TRBV19
cdr3_aa: CASRQTSVGAKNIQYF
cdr3_nt: TGTGCCAGTAGGCAAACCTCGGTTGGGGCCAAAAACATTCAGTACTTC

clone_size: NA
d_call: TRBD2
j_call: TRBJ2-1
v_call: TRBV20-1
cdr3_aa: CSARTSGTYNEQFF
cdr3_nt: TGCAGTGCTCGGACTAGCGGGACCTACAATGAGCAGTTCTTC

clone_size: once
d_call: TRBD1
j_call: TRBJ2-7
v_call: TRBV6-2/TRBV6-3
cdr3_aa: CASRSDRDSYEQYF
cdr3_nt: TGTGCCAGCAGGAGCGACAGGGACTCCTACGAGCAGTACTTC

clone_size: NA
d_call: TRBD1
j_call: TRBJ1-5
v_call: TRBV5-1
cdr3_aa: CASSEGTGNQPQHF
cdr3_nt: TGCGCCAGCAGCGAGGGGACAGGCAATCAGCCCCAGCATTTT

clone_size: NA
d_call: NA
j_call: TRBJ1-1
v_call: TRBV5-1
cdr3_aa: CASSLAGGGTEAFF
cdr3_nt: TGCGCCAGCAGCTTGGCCGGGGGCGGCACTGAAGCTTTCTTT

clone_size: NA
d_call: NA
j_call: TRBJ2-5
v_call: TRBV18
cdr3_aa: CASSPSGAQETQYF
cdr3_nt: TGTGCCAGCTCACCATCAGGGGCCCAAGAGACCCAGTACTTC

clone_size: NA
d_call: NA
j_call: TRBJ1-1
v_call: TRBV2
cdr3_aa: CASSEALIGAEAFF
cdr3_nt: TGTGCCAGCAGTGAAGCGCTGATAGGGGCTGAAGCTTTCTTT

clone_size: NA
d_call: NA
j_call: TRBJ2-3
v_call: TRBV7-6
cdr3_aa: CASSLGGSGTDTQYF
cdr3_nt: TGTGCCAGCAGCTTAGGAGGATCGGGCACAGATACGCAGTATTTT

clone_size: NA
d_call: TRBD2
j_call: TRBJ2-7
v_call: TRBV20-1
cdr3_aa: CSAHRGTSGSYEQYF
cdr3_nt: TGCAGTGCTCACCGAGGGACTAGCGGGAGCTACGAGCAGTACTTC

clone_size: few
d_call: NA
j_call: TRBJ2-7
v_call: TRBV2
cdr3_aa: CASRPDITEQYF
cdr3_nt: TGTGCCAGCAGGCCGGACATTACCGAGCAGTACTTC

clone_size: NA
d_call: TRBD1
j_call: TRBJ2-2
v_call: TRBV4-3
cdr3_aa: CASSPQPAGQAANTGELFF
cdr3_nt: TGCGCCAGCAGCCCCCAGCCTGCGGGACAGGCCGCTAACACCGGGGAGCTGTTTTTT

clone_size: few
d_call: NA
j_call: TRBJ1-5
v_call: TRBV7-9
cdr3_aa: CASSWGRNQPQHF
cdr3_nt: TGTGCCAGCAGCTGGGGGCGGAATCAGCCCCAGCATTTT

clone_size: NA
d_call: TRBD1
j_call: TRBJ2-7
v_call: TRBV19
cdr3_aa: CASSNRGVSYEQYF
cdr3_nt: TGTGCCAGTAGCAACAGGGGGGTCTCCTACGAGCAGTACTTC

clone_size: NA
d_call: NA
j_call: TRBJ1-2
v_call: TRBV6-1
cdr3_aa: CASRPSSEGYTF
cdr3_nt: TGTGCCAGCAGACCAAGTAGCGAAGGCTACACCTTC

clone_size: NA
d_call: NA
j_call: TRBJ2-1
v_call: TRBV20-1
cdr3_aa: CSAEVTYNEQFF
cdr3_nt: TGCAGTGCCGAGGTGACCTACAATGAGCAGTTCTTC

clone_size: few
d_call: TRBD2
j_call: TRBJ2-3
v_call: TRBV10-3
cdr3_aa: CAIRGTSGPTQADTQYF
cdr3_nt: TGTGCCATCAGAGGGACTAGCGGGCCTACTCAGGCAGATACGCAGTATTTT